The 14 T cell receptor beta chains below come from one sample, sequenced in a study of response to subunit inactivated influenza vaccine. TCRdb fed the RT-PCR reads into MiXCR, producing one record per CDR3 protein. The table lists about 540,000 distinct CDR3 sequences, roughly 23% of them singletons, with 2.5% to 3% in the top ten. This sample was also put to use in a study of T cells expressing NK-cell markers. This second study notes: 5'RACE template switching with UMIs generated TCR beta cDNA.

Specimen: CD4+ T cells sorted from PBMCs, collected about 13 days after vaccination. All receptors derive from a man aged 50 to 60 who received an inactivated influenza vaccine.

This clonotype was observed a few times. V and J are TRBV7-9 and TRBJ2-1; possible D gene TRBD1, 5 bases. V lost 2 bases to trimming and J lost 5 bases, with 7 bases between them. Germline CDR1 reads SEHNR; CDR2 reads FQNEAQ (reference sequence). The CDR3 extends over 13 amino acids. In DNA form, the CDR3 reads TGTGCCAGCAGCTTAAAGGGGAACAATGAGCAGTTCTTC. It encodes CASSLKGNNEQFF.

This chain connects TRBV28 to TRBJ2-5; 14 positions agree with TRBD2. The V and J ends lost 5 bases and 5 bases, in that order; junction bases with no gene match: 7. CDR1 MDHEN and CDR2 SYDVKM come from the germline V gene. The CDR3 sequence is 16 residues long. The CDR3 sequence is CASSPRLAGGSETQYF. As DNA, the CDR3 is TGTGCCAGCAGTCCCCGACTAGCGGGAGGGTCGGAGACCCAGTACTTC.

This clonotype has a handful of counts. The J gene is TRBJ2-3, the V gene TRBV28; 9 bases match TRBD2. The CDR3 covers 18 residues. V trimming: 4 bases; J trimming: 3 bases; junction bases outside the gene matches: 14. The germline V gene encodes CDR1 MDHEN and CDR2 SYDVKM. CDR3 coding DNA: TGTGCCAGCAGTTCGGGATTTGGGCTAGCGGGATCGACAGATACGCAGTATTTT. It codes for CASSSGFGLAGSTDTQYF.

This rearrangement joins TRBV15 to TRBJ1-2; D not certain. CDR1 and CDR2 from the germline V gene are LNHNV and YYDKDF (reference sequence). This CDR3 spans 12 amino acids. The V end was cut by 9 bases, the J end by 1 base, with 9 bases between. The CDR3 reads CATSSDNYGYTF. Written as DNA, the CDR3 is TGTGCCACAAGCTCCGATAACTATGGCTACACCTTC.

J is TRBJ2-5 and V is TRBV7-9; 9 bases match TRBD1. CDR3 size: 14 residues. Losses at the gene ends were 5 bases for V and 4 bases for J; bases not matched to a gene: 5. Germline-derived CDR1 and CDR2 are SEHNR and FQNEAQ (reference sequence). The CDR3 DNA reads TGTGCCAGCAGCGTGGGGACAGGGATAGAGACCCAGTACTTC. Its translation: CASSVGTGIETQYF.

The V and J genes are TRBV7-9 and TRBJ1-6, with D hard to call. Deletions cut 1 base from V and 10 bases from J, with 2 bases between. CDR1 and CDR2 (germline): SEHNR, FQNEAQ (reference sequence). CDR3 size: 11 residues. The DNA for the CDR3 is TGTGCCAGCAGCTTAGAATCACCCCTCCACTTT. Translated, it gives CASSLESPLHF. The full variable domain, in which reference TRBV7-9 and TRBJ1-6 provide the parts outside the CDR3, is DTGVSQNPRHKITKRGQNVTFRCDPISEHNRLYWYRQTLGQGPEFLTYFQNEAQLEKSRLLSDRFSAERPKGSFSTLEIQRTEQGDSAMYLCASSLESPLHFGNGTRLTVT.

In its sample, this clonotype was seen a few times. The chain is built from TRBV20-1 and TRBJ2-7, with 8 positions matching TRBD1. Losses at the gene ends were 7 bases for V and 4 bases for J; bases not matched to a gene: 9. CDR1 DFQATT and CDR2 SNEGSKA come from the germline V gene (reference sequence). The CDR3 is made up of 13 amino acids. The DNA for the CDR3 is TGCAGTGTCACAGGACAGGGAGTTTACGAGCAGTACTTC. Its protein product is CSVTGQGVYEQYF.

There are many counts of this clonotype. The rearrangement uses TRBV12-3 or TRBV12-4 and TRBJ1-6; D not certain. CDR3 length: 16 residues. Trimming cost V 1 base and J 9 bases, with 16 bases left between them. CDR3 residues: CASSLDGWEGSSPLHF. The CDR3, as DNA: TGTGCCAGCAGTTTAGATGGGTGGGAAGGGAGTTCACCCCTCCACTTT.

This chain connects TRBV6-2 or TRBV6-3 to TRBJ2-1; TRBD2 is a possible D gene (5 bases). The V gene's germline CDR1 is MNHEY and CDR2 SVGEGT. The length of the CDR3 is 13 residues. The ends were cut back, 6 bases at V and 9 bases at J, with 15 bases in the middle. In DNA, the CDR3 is TGTGCCAGCAGCTCCCAAGTTGGAGGTGAGCAGTTCTTC. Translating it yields CASSSQVGGEQFF.

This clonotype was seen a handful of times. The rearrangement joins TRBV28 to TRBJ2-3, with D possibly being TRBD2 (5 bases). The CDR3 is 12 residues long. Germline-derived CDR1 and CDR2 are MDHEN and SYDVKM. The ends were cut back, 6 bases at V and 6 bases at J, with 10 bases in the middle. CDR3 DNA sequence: TGTGCCAGCAGCCCCGGGGTGGATACGCAGTATTTT. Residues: CASSPGVDTQYF.

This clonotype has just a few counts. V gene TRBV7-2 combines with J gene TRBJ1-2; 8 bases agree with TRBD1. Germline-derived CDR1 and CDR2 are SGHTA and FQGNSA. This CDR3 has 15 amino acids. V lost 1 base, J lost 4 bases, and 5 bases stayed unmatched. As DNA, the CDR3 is TGTGCCAGCAGCTTAGAGGGACAGGCCACCTATGGCTACACCTTC. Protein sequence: CASSLEGQATYGYTF.

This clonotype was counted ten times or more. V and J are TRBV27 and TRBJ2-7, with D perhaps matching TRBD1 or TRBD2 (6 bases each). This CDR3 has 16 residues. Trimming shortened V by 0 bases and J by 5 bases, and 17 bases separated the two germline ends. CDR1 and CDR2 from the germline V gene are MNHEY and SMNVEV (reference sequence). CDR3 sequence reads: CASSLSRGVPSDEQYF. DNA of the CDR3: TGTGCCAGCAGTTTATCTAGGGGGGTTCCAAGCGACGAGCAGTACTTC.

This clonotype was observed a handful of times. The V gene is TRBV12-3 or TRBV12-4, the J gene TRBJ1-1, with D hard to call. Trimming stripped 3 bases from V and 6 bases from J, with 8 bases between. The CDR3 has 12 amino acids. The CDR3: CASSFVQPEAFF. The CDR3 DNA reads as TGTGCCAGCAGTTTTGTACAGCCTGAAGCTTTCTTT.

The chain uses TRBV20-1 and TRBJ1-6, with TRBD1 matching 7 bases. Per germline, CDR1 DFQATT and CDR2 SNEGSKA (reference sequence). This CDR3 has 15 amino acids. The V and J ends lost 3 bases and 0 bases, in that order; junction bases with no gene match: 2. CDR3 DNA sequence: TGCAGTGCTAGGGGGGACAGCTCCTATAATTCACCCCTCCACTTT. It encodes CSARGDSSYNSPLHF.